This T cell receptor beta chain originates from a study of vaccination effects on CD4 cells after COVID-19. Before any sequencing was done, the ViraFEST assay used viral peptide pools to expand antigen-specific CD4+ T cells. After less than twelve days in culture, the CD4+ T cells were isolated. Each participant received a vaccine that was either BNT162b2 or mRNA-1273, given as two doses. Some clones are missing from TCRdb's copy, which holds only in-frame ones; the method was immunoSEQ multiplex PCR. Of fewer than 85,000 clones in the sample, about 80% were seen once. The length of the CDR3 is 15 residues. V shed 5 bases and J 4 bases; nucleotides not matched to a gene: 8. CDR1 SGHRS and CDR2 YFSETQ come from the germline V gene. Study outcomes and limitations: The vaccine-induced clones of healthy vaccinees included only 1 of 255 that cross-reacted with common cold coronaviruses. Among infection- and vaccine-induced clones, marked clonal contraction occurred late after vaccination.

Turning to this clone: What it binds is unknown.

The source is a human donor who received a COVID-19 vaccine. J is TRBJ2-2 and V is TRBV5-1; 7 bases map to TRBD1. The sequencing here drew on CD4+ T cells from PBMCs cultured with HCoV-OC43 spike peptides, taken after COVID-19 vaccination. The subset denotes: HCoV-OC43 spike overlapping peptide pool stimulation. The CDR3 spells CASRDRDRSTGELFF. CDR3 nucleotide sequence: TGCGCCAGCAGAGACCGGGACAGAAGCACCGGGGAGCTGTTTTTT.